The entry that follows covers one T cell receptor (beta chain) sequence. The antigen is not known. The sample belongs to a study of cytomegalovirus exposure and HLA in healthy donors. Study outcomes and limitations: In an earlier analysis, in some 540 donors, most V segments appeared productive either ~90% or ~30% of the time. In a later analysis, parvovirus B19, influenza, CMV and Epstein-Barr virus appeared linked to several top co-occurrence clusters. Investigators reported 164 TCR beta chains as tied to cytomegalovirus.

Germline CDR1 MGHRA, CDR2 YSYEKL. The CDR3 runs 15 residues. The V gene end was trimmed by 2 bases and the J gene end by 2 bases; junction bases not matched to a gene: 6. 13 Jbeta primers and 60 Vbeta primers were used for the PCR. The repertoire was sequenced with immunoSEQ multiplex PCR; TCRdb's copy has only in-frame clones and lacks some. Of some 130,000 clones in the sample, 70% to 85% were seen once. The chain joins TRBV4-1 to TRBJ2-7; 7 nucleotides match TRBD1. Material for sequencing was PBMCs. This clonotype was obtained from a boy aged 5-17 years in good health and CMV-seronegative. CDR3: CASSQPGTAPYEQYF. As DNA, the CDR3 is TGCGCCAGCAGCCAACCCGGGACAGCTCCCTACGAGCAGTACTTC.